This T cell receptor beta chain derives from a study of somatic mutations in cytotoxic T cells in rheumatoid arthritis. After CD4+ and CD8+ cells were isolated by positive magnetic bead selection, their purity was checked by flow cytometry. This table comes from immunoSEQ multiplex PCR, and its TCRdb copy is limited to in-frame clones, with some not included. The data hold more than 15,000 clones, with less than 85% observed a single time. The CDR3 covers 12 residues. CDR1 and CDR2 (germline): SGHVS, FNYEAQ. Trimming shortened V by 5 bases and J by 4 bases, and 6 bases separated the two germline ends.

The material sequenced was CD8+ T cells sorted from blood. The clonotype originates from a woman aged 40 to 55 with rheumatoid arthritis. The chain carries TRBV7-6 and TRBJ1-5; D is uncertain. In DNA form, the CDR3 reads TGTGCCAGCAGCAATACAAATCAGCCCCAGCATTTT. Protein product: CASSNTNQPQHF.